This entry lists 13 T cell receptor beta chains sequenced from one sample in a study of blood T cells in healthy people across ages. Using a J-beta primer mix together with a sample-barcoded 5' primer, a second PCR was run for roughly 7 to 12 cycles. From the 5' RACE reads, TCRdb called clonotypes with MiXCR, one entry per CDR3 protein. The sample consists of almost 800,000 distinct CDR3 sequences, nearly 60% of them appearing once. Sequencing was done on a sample of blood. The receptor set was obtained from a man in his thirties or forties in good health.

This sequence joins TRBV27 and TRBJ2-1; TRBD2 matches 9 bases. This CDR3 is built from 14 residues. J lost 7 bases, V lost 5 bases, and 6 bases had no gene match. Germline V gene lookup returns CDR1 MNHEY and CDR2 SMNVEV (reference sequence). CDR3 loop: CASSPTSGPNEQFF. Written as DNA, the CDR3 is TGTGCCAGCAGTCCGACTAGCGGACCGAATGAGCAGTTCTTC.

The CDR3 DNA reads as TGTGCCACCACAGGAAACAATGAGCAGTTCTTC. Protein: CATTGNNEQFF. The genes are TRBV7-9 and TRBJ2-1; possibly TRBD1 for D (5 bases). Germline CDR1 SEHNR, CDR2 FQNEAQ (reference sequence). Trimming took off 10 bases at V and 5 bases at J, with 9 bases between the two ends. There are 11 residues in the CDR3. Full variable domain (rest looked up from reference TRBV7-9 and TRBJ2-1): DTGVSQNPRHKITKRGQNVTFRCDPISEHNRLYWYRQTLGQGPEFLTYFQNEAQLEKSRLLSDRFSAERPKGSFSTLEIQRTEQGDSAMYLCATTGNNEQFFGPGTRLTVL.

This chain links TRBV5-1 with TRBJ2-5; D not resolved. The CDR3 extends over 15 amino acids. V was cut by 0 bases and J by 5 bases, with 14 bases left in between. Germline-derived CDR1 and CDR2 are SGHRS and YFSETQ. The CDR3 spells CASSLAGAQAETQYF. CDR3 nucleotide sequence: TGCGCCAGCAGCTTGGCGGGTGCCCAAGCGGAGACCCAGTACTTC. The full variable domain, its missing parts supplied by reference TRBV5-1 and TRBJ2-5, is KAGVTQTPRYLIKTRGQQVTLSCSPISGHRSVSWYQQTPGQGLQFLFEYFSETQRNKGNFPGRFSGRQFSNSRSEMNVSTLELGDSALYLCASSLAGAQAETQYFGPGTRLLVL.

The chain employs TRBV7-9 and TRBJ1-4; 7 positions agree with TRBD1. The CDR3 is 15 residues long. In germline, CDR1 is SEHNR, CDR2 FQNEAQ (reference sequence). The V and J ends lost 5 bases and 8 bases, in that order; junction bases with no gene match: 11. The CDR3 nucleotides read TGTGCCAGCAGCAGAGACAGGGTCGGGAGCGAAAAACTGTTTTTT. It yields the protein CASSRDRVGSEKLFF.

V usage is TRBV3-1 and J usage is TRBJ2-3, with D hard to call. V was clipped by 1 base and J by 5 bases, with 7 bases between them. This CDR3 comprises 13 residues. Germline V lookup: CDR1 LGHDT, CDR2 YNNKEL (reference sequence). CDR3 coding DNA: TGTGCCAGCAGCCAAGCAGGTCGAGATACGCAGTATTTT. Protein sequence: CASSQAGRDTQYF.

On this clonotype: Given a much more abundant clone one base away, this may be a read error. The chain is built from TRBV20-1 and TRBJ1-2, with D unresolved. Germline-derived CDR1 and CDR2 are DFQATT and SNEGSKA (reference sequence). The CDR3 spans 14 residues. The V gene lost 3 bases and the J gene lost 1 base, with 12 bases spanning the gap. As DNA, the CDR3 is TGCAGTGCTAGCCAAGTGGCTTTTAACTATGGCTACACCTTC. It codes for CSASQVAFNYGYTF.

This chain connects TRBV7-2 to TRBJ2-7, with D possibly TRBD2 on 6 matching bases. The germline CDR1 and CDR2 sequences are SGHTA and FQGNSA. CDR3 length equals 14 residues. The V gene lost 3 bases and the J gene lost 7 bases, with 16 bases spanning the gap. The CDR3 region has the DNA TGTGCCAGCAGCTTGAGGCTAGCGAACAATGAGCAGTACTTC. Protein: CASSLRLANNEQYF.

Concerning this clonotype itself: This may stem from a read error, because a much larger clone lies one nucleotide away. This chain uses TRBV5-1 with TRBJ2-5, with D perhaps matching TRBD1 (6 bases). This CDR3 is 13 amino acids long. Germline CDR1 SGHRS, CDR2 YFSETQ. In DNA form, the CDR3 reads TGCGCCAGCAGCTTTCAGGGGTATGAGACCCGGTACTTC. The encoded protein is CASSFQGYETRYF.

The chain employs TRBV28 and TRBJ2-5; TRBD1 agrees at 9 bases. Trimming removed 2 bases from V and 9 bases from J; junction bases left unmatched: 13. Looked up from germline, CDR1 is MDHEN and CDR2 is SYDVKM. The CDR3 extends over 16 amino acids. The CDR3 loop reads CASSLNRGPRHRPQYF. The CDR3 DNA sequence: TGTGCCAGCAGTTTAAACAGGGGGCCACGACATCGGCCCCAGTACTTC.

V is TRBV20-1 and J is TRBJ2-5; D gene ambiguous. The assigned J gene may be wrong: the sequence end matches TRBJ2-7 better. The CDR3 is 14 residues long. Germline V gene lookup returns CDR1 DFQATT and CDR2 SNEGSKA (reference sequence). CDR3 protein: CSARDGVRVSEQYF. CDR3 sequence (DNA): TGCAGTGCTAGAGATGGGGTCCGCGTCAGCGAGCAGTACTTC.

This chain joins TRBV20-1 and TRBJ1-2; D unresolved. Trimming took 5 bases from V and 2 from J, leaving 12 bases between them. The CDR3 has 13 residues. Germline V CDR1 and CDR2: DFQATT, SNEGSKA (reference sequence). The CDR3 region is CSAASGPNYGYTF. The CDR3 DNA reads as TGCAGTGCTGCTTCAGGTCCCAACTATGGCTACACCTTC.

This chain connects TRBV6-6 to TRBJ2-5; TRBD1 agrees at 9 bases. Per germline, CDR1 MNHNY and CDR2 SVGAGI (reference sequence). CDR3 length equals 15 residues. The J segment lost 5 bases and the V segment lost 4 bases, leaving 8 bases of the junction unmatched. The CDR3 sequence is CASSSPGQGKETQYF. The CDR3 DNA sequence: TGTGCCAGCAGTTCGCCGGGACAGGGAAAGGAGACCCAGTACTTC.

A note on this clonotype: A junction end diverges from the germline sequence, so it may reflect a read error. This chain joins TRBV12-3 or TRBV12-4 and TRBJ2-3; no reliable D call. The CDR3 runs to 15 residues. The CDR3 is CASSFRRDSTDTQYF. For the CDR3, the DNA is TGTGCCAGCAGTTTTAGGCGAGATAGCACAGATACGCAATATTTT.